Listed here are 26 T cell receptor beta chains from one sample, sequenced in a study of T cells in Graves' hyperthyroidism and ophthalmopathy. What was amplified from RNA transcripts were TCR beta CDR3 regions. With the HTBI primer set, the TCR CDR3 went through a first round of RT-PCR. TCRdb reprocessed the multiplex PCR reads via MiXCR and lists one record per CDR3 protein. The data contain under 450,000 distinct CDR3 sequences, about a sixth of them seen just once; the ten biggest clones take up 34%. The specimen was blood. Source of these receptors: a young woman with Graves' hyperthyroidism that later progressed to Graves' ophthalmopathy.

This clonotype was seen many times. The chain employs TRBV28 and TRBJ1-5, with 9 bases that match TRBD1. The CDR3 is 16 amino acids. Germline assignment: CDR1 MDHEN and CDR2 SYDVKM. V lost 1 base to trimming and J lost 3 bases; unmatched junction nucleotides: 4. The CDR3 DNA is TGTGCCAGCAGTTTATTTGGGACAGGGTACAATCAGCCCCAGCATTTT. Protein sequence: CASSLFGTGYNQPQHF.

This clonotype was seen a few times. A much larger clone differs from this one at a single base, so this may be a read error. This rearrangement joins TRBV2 to TRBJ1-5; no clear D. Germline CDR1 SNHLY, CDR2 FYNNEI. This CDR3 is 13 amino acids long. CDR3 nucleotide sequence: TGTGCCAGCAGCCCCTATAGCAATCGGCCCCAGCATTTT. As protein: CASSPYSNRPQHF.

V usage is TRBV12-3 or TRBV12-4 and J usage is TRBJ2-1; 11 positions agree with TRBD1. V was clipped by 5 bases and J by 10 bases; unmatched bases: 4. CDR3 size: 13 residues. CDR3 sequence reads: CASSGQGAREQFF. In DNA form, the CDR3 reads TGTGCCAGCAGTGGACAGGGGGCTCGGGAGCAGTTCTTC.

At least ten counts were recorded for this clonotype. The chain uses TRBV20-1 and TRBJ1-1, with unresolved D. CDR1 and CDR2 (germline): DFQATT, SNEGSKA (reference sequence). Trimming stripped 2 bases from V and 0 bases from J, with 13 bases between. CDR3 length: 15 amino acids. CDR3 in amino acids: CSARLLGRMNTEAFF. Here the CDR3 DNA reads TGCAGTGCTAGATTGTTAGGACGGATGAACACTGAAGCTTTCTTT.

With regard to this clonotype: This may be a read error, as it is one base from a much larger clone. This sequence joins TRBV5-5 and TRBJ2-7; D perhaps matches TRBD2 (5 bases). CDR3 length equals 13 residues. The V gene's germline CDR1 is SGHKS and CDR2 YYEKEE (reference sequence). The CDR3 bases are TGTGCCAGCAGCGTCAGCGGCACCTACGAGCAGTGCTTC. It is translated as CASSVSGTYEQCF.

This sequence joins TRBV11-2 and TRBJ1-1; D may be TRBD1 (5 bases). Germline V gene sequence: CDR1 SGHAT, CDR2 FQNNGV. This CDR3 is built from 15 residues. V gave up 3 bases and J gave up 0 bases, with 11 bases separating them. The CDR3 is CASSLAGSMNTEAFF. CDR3 coding DNA: TGTGCCAGCAGCTTGGCAGGGTCCATGAACACTGAAGCTTTCTTT.

This clonotype has just a few counts. This chain links TRBV7-2 with TRBJ1-6, with 9 bases fitting TRBD1. Germline CDR1 SGHTA, CDR2 FQGNSA. The CDR3 is 15 amino acids. V trimming: 4 bases; J trimming: 7 bases; junction bases outside the gene matches: 5. The CDR3 loop reads CASSSGQGENSPLHF. CDR3 DNA: TGTGCCAGCAGCTCGGGACAGGGTGAGAATTCACCCCTCCACTTT. Based on the CDR3 plus reference TRBV7-2 and TRBJ1-6, the full variable domain is GAGVSQSPSNKVTEKGKDVELRCDPISGHTALYWYRQSLGQGLEFLIYFQGNSAPDKSGLPSDRFSAERTGGSVSTLTIQRTQQEDSAVYLCASSSGQGENSPLHFGNGTRLTVT.

This clonotype was counted at least ten times. The rearrangement joins TRBV24-1 to TRBJ2-1, with 10 bases aligning to TRBD1. Germline CDR1 is KGHDR and CDR2 is SFDVKD. V gave up 4 bases and J gave up 2 bases; unmatched junction bases: 10. The CDR3 has 18 residues. The CDR3 DNA follows: TGTGCCACCAGTGACCCGAGACAGGGGGCAAAAACCTACAATGAGCAGTTCTTC. Residues: CATSDPRQGAKTYNEQFF.

V gene TRBV19 combines with J gene TRBJ1-1, with D tentatively TRBD1 (5 bases). Germline V gives CDR1 LNHDA, CDR2 SQIVND (reference sequence). The CDR3 is made up of 14 amino acids. V was shortened by 10 bases and J by 0 bases, with 15 bases between the two germline ends. The CDR3 region is CAIRPGAVNTEAFF. The CDR3 DNA reads TGTGCCATACGACCCGGGGCAGTGAACACTGAAGCTTTCTTT. The full variable domain, in which reference TRBV19 and TRBJ1-1 provide the parts outside the CDR3, is DGGITQSPKYLFRKEGQNVTLSCEQNLNHDAMYWYRQDPGQGLRLIYYSQIVNDFQKGDIAEGYSVSREKKESFPLTVTSAQKNPTAFYLCAIRPGAVNTEAFFGQGTRLTVV.

In DNA form, the CDR3 reads TGCGCCAGCAGCTCGGACAGGACCTATGGCTACACCTTC. As protein: CASSSDRTYGYTF. The chain is built from TRBV5-1 and TRBJ1-2; 7 bases fit TRBD1. The CDR3 is made up of 13 amino acids. The trim removed 3 bases at V and 4 bases at J, leaving 3 bases unmatched. In germline, CDR1 is SGHRS, CDR2 YFSETQ.

V and J are TRBV12-3 or TRBV12-4 and TRBJ2-7, with 7 bases aligning to TRBD1. The junction had 8 bases not matched to a gene; V was cut back by 2 bases and J by 4 bases. The CDR3 extends over 15 amino acids. This CDR3 reads CASSLMAGGAYEQYF. The CDR3 DNA follows: TGTGCCAGCAGTTTAATGGCAGGGGGAGCGTACGAGCAGTACTTC.

This chain uses TRBV27 with TRBJ1-5, with D maybe TRBD1 (5 bases). From germline, CDR1 is MNHEY and CDR2 SMNVEV (reference sequence). There are 15 residues in the CDR3. V was clipped by 6 bases and J by 3 bases, with 15 bases between them. The CDR3 DNA reads TGTGCCAGCAGGCACTCGGCGGGGCCCAATCAGCCCCAGCATTTT. Amino acid sequence: CASRHSAGPNQPQHF.

This clonotype appeared many times. This chain joins TRBV2 and TRBJ2-2; 8 nucleotides match TRBD2. V trimming: 2 bases; J trimming: 0 bases; junction bases outside the gene matches: 8. The length of the CDR3 is 18 residues. CDR1 and CDR2 (germline): SNHLY, FYNNEI. The CDR3 region has the DNA TGTGCCAGCAGTGAACCGCGGGGGGCCTATTCGAACACCGGGGAGCTGTTTTTT. The encoded protein is CASSEPRGAYSNTGELFF.

This clonotype was seen repeatedly, ten times or more. The CDR3 loop reads CATSEGKEGYTF. The CDR3 region has the DNA TGTGCCACCAGTGAGGGGAAGGAGGGCTACACCTTC. The chain joins TRBV24-1 to TRBJ1-2; D remains unclear. Trimming took off 4 bases at V and 8 bases at J, with 10 bases between the two ends. The CDR3 is 12 residues long. CDR1 is KGHDR, CDR2 SFDVKD, per germline.

The chain joins TRBV19 to TRBJ1-5; 8 bases line up with TRBD1. Germline V CDR1 and CDR2: LNHDA, SQIVND (reference sequence). The CDR3 sequence is 14 residues long. After removal of 3 bases from V and 5 bases from J, the junction contained 3 bases not matched to a gene. The CDR3, as DNA: TGTGCCAGTAGTATCCCAGGGGGCTATCAGCCCCAGCATTTT. Residues: CASSIPGGYQPQHF.

This chain joins TRBV3-1 and TRBJ2-5; D possibly uses TRBD1 or TRBD2 (6 bases each). V lost 4 bases and J lost 5, with 17 bases in between. The CDR3 totals 15 residues. Germline V gene lookup returns CDR1 LGHDT and CDR2 YNNKEL (reference sequence). For the CDR3, the DNA is TGTGCCAGCAGCCCAGTAGGGGGGTTAGGGGAGACCCAGTACTTC. Translating gives CASSPVGGLGETQYF.

The rearrangement joins TRBV4-1 to TRBJ2-1; D unclear. V was trimmed by 1 base and J by 4 bases, leaving 5 bases between them. CDR1 and CDR2 (germline): MGHRA, YSYEKL. The CDR3 is 13 amino acids. In nucleotides, the CDR3 is TGCGCCAGCAGCCAAGTGGGATACAATGAGCAGTTCTTC. This encodes CASSQVGYNEQFF.

This clonotype appeared a single time. With a much larger clone just one base away, this may be a read error. The genes are TRBV5-1 and TRBJ2-7, with no clear D. The J call may not be correct, given that the DNA end is closer to TRBJ2-1. CDR1 is SGHRS and CDR2 is YFSETQ in the germline V gene. There are 14 residues in the CDR3. The CDR3 here is CASKLGSSSYEQFF. The CDR3 bases are TGCGCCAGCAAATTAGGCTCCAGCTCCTACGAGCAGTTCTTC.

This clonotype was found many times. The rearrangement uses TRBV5-1 and TRBJ1-1, with 9 bases aligning to TRBD1. V shed 4 bases, J shed 7 bases, and the junction held 11 bases outside the gene matches. The germline CDR1 and CDR2 sequences are SGHRS and YFSETQ. This CDR3 has 15 residues. The CDR3 reads CASSGGTGTYDEAFF. For the CDR3, the DNA is TGCGCCAGCAGCGGGGGGACAGGGACTTATGATGAAGCTTTCTTT.

This clonotype was observed a few times. The chain recombines TRBV5-6 with TRBJ1-1, with D perhaps TRBD1 (5 bases). The CDR3 runs 16 residues. V was pared by 1 base and J by 0 bases, with 13 bases between. Germline V gene lookup returns CDR1 SGHDT and CDR2 YYEEEE. CDR3 coding DNA: TGTGCCAGCAGCTTGCGAGGGACCCACATGAACACTGAAGCTTTCTTT. This encodes CASSLRGTHMNTEAFF.

In this sample, this clonotype turned up many times. The rearrangement links TRBV7-2 to TRBJ2-2; D uncertain. The CDR3 has 15 residues. The V gene lost 1 base and the J gene lost 0 bases, with 6 bases spanning the gap. CDR1 SGHTA and CDR2 FQGNSA come from the germline V gene. The CDR3 DNA follows: TGTGCCAGCAGCTTAGGTCCATCGAACACCGGGGAGCTGTTTTTT. Translation: CASSLGPSNTGELFF. Combining the CDR3 with reference TRBV7-2 and TRBJ2-2 gives the whole variable domain GAGVSQSPSNKVTEKGKDVELRCDPISGHTALYWYRQSLGQGLEFLIYFQGNSAPDKSGLPSDRFSAERTGGSVSTLTIQRTQQEDSAVYLCASSLGPSNTGELFFGEGSRLTVL.

The chain joins TRBV4-1 to TRBJ2-7; either TRBD1 or TRBD2 may fit D (5 bases each). Between the trimmed V and J ends, which lost 4 bases and 2 bases, there was a span of 18 bases. The CDR3 has 16 residues. Germline loops: CDR1 MGHRA, CDR2 YSYEKL. This chain's CDR3 is CASSPRDVIATYEQYF. The CDR3 bases are TGCGCCAGCAGCCCGAGGGACGTCATCGCAACCTACGAGCAGTACTTC.

This clonotype was counted many times. The chain joins TRBV12-3 or TRBV12-4 to TRBJ1-3; no clear D gene. The length of the CDR3 is 17 residues. The V gene lost 6 bases and the J gene lost 0 bases, with 18 bases spanning the gap. The CDR3 nucleotides read TGTGCCAGCAGCCTGGCTAGGAGGTTGCTCTCTGGAAACACCATATATTTT. Translating it yields CASSLARRLLSGNTIYF.

This clonotype was found many times. The chain is built from TRBV12-3 or TRBV12-4 and TRBJ1-1; D may be TRBD1 (5 bases). This CDR3 is built from 13 residues. V was shortened by 3 bases and J by 4 bases, with 9 bases between the two germline ends. Here the CDR3 reads CASSFQGFTEAFF. Here the CDR3 DNA reads TGTGCCAGCAGTTTTCAGGGTTTCACTGAAGCTTTCTTT.

This clonotype was detected many times. V is TRBV10-3 and J is TRBJ2-7, with TRBD1 as a possible D gene (6 bases). The V end lost 3 bases, the J end lost 3 bases, and 12 bases lay between the germline ends. CDR1 and CDR2 from the germline V gene are ENHRY and SYGVKD. CDR3 length: 14 residues. CDR3 sequence reads: CAISEEGRGYEQYF. The CDR3 DNA is TGTGCCATCAGTGAAGAGGGCAGGGGCTACGAGCAGTACTTC.

In this sample, this clonotype turned up many times. This sequence joins TRBV11-2 and TRBJ2-7; 10 bases fit TRBD1. The J segment lost 1 base and the V segment lost 4 bases, leaving 4 bases of the junction unmatched. This CDR3 region has 15 residues. The germline gives CDR1 SGHAT, CDR2 FQNNGV. The CDR3 sequence: CASSSGQGKSYEQYF. The CDR3 DNA is TGTGCCAGCAGCTCGGGACAGGGGAAATCCTACGAGCAGTACTTC.